Shown below are 9 T cell receptor beta chains from a single sample sequenced in a study of T cell responses to AZD1222 COVID-19 vaccine. Some clones are missing from TCRdb's copy, which holds only in-frame ones; the method was immunoSEQ multiplex PCR. In the table there are more than 80,000 clones, 88% of which are singletons. Sequenced material: peripheral blood, taken on day 0 of AZD1222 vaccination. The receptors originated from an adult in good health.

The chain combines TRBV7-2 with TRBJ2-1; tentatively, D is TRBD2 (6 bases). Germline assignment: CDR1 SGHTA and CDR2 FQGNSA. This CDR3 region has 14 residues. The germline V and J ends were trimmed by 0 bases and 8 bases, with 11 bases remaining between them. CDR3 coding DNA: TGTGCCAGCAGCTTAGCCCTGACTAGGGATGAGCAGTTCTTC. Translated, it gives CASSLALTRDEQFF.

The J gene is TRBJ2-7, the V gene TRBV2; D possibly uses TRBD1 or TRBD2 (5 bases each). Trimming took 1 base from V and 2 from J, leaving 12 bases between them. Germline loops: CDR1 SNHLY, CDR2 FYNNEI. CDR3 length equals 15 residues. This CDR3 reads CASSEGVGTPYEQYF. The DNA of the CDR3 is TGTGCCAGCAGTGAAGGGGTTGGGACCCCCTACGAGCAGTACTTC.

As for this clone: Compared with germline, one end of the junction differs, possibly owing to a read error. The chain carries TRBV24-1 and TRBJ2-2; D not certain. The CDR3 consists of 15 residues. Germline V gene data show CDR1 as KGHDR and CDR2 as SFDVKD. The CDR3 nucleotides are TGTGCCACCAGTGACCGATTCTCCAACAACGGGGAGCTGTTTTTT. It is translated as CATSDRFSNNGELFF.

This clone was counted only a few times. The chain's CDR3 is CASRVYAGRGSNQPQHF. The CDR3 DNA is TGTGCCAGCCGCGTTTATGCAGGGCGCGGGAGCAATCAGCCCCAGCATTTT. The rearrangement links TRBV27 to TRBJ1-5; a possible D gene is TRBD1 (5 bases). Per the germline V gene, CDR1 is MNHEY and CDR2 is SMNVEV (reference sequence). The CDR3 is made up of 17 amino acids. Trimming shortened V by 8 bases and J by 1 base, and 21 bases separated the two germline ends.

The chain links TRBV29-1 to TRBJ2-2; TRBD1 matches 11 bases. J gave up 5 bases and V 7 bases, and 3 bases lay outside the gene matches. From germline, CDR1 is SQVTM and CDR2 ANQGSEA. CDR3 length: 13 amino acids. The CDR3 region is CSAGTGGTGELFF. CDR3 sequence (DNA): TGCAGCGCAGGGACAGGGGGAACCGGGGAGCTGTTTTTT.

V gene TRBV28 combines with J gene TRBJ2-5; 13 nucleotides align to TRBD2. The CDR3 totals 17 residues. CDR1 is MDHEN, CDR2 SYDVKM, per germline. With 7 bases clipped from V and 5 bases from J, the junction kept 13 bases outside the gene matches. The CDR3: CASTPIGLAGVTETQYF. In DNA, the CDR3 is TGTGCCAGCACCCCTATTGGACTAGCGGGAGTAACGGAGACCCAGTACTTC. Together with reference TRBV28 and TRBJ2-5, the CDR3 gives the full variable domain: DVKVTQSSRYLVKRTGEKVFLECVQDMDHENMFWYRQDPGLGLRLIYFSYDVKMKEKGDIPEGYSVSREKKERFSLILESASTNQTSMYLCASTPIGLAGVTETQYFGPGTRLLVL.

The chain carries TRBV12-5 and TRBJ2-5; 7 nucleotides agree with TRBD2. V shed 7 bases and J 1 base; nucleotides not matched to a gene: 6. Germline V lookup: CDR1 LGHNT, CDR2 FRNRAP. The CDR3 covers 14 residues. The CDR3 DNA is TGTGCTAGTGCCGCGGGGGAGGGCCAAGAGACCCAGTACTTC. This sequence encodes CASAAGEGQETQYF.

This rearrangement joins TRBV5-1 to TRBJ2-5; no clear D. The CDR3 runs 14 residues. Trimming cost V 0 bases and J 4 bases, with 10 bases left between them. Germline CDR1 is SGHRS and CDR2 is YFSETQ. This chain's CDR3 is CASSLVLVTETQYF. The CDR3 coding sequence is TGCGCCAGCAGCTTGGTGTTAGTTACAGAGACCCAGTACTTC.

The CDR3 reads CASSRTSTNEKLFF. For the CDR3, the DNA is TGTGCCAGCAGTCGCACCTCAACTAATGAAAAACTGTTTTTT. This chain uses TRBV28 with TRBJ1-4; D call uncertain. From germline, CDR1 is MDHEN and CDR2 SYDVKM. The CDR3 consists of 14 residues. Trimming shortened V by 5 bases and J by 0 bases, and 7 bases separated the two germline ends. The complete variable domain, with remaining parts taken from reference TRBV28 and TRBJ1-4, reads DVKVTQSSRYLVKRTGEKVFLECVQDMDHENMFWYRQDPGLGLRLIYFSYDVKMKEKGDIPEGYSVSREKKERFSLILESASTNQTSMYLCASSRTSTNEKLFFGSGTQLSVL.